These 24 T cell receptor beta chains were sequenced from one sample in a study of long-term antiretroviral therapy in people with HIV. They ran version v3.0 of the immunoSEQ assay at survey level. Assay: immunoSEQ multiplex PCR; the TCRdb copy retains only in-frame clones and omits some. The sample holds around 26,000 clones; roughly 79% are singletons and the top ten take approximately 11%. The sample here was unsorted PBMCs, taken 1.1 years before starting antiretroviral therapy. These receptors were obtained from a woman aged 40 to 49 with HIV.

This clone was recorded once. The chain combines TRBV29-1 with TRBJ2-5, with D possibly called TRBD1 or TRBD2 (7 bases each). The J call may be faulty, since TRBJ2-7 better matches the DNA end. This CDR3 region has 11 residues. The germline gives CDR1 SQVTM, CDR2 ANQGSEA. CDR3 region: CSVSRGGEQYF. The CDR3 nucleotides read TGCAGCGTGTCCAGGGGGGGCGAGCAGTACTTC.

The chain links TRBV5-1 to TRBJ1-1; D remains unclear. Germline CDR1 and CDR2: SGHRS and YFSETQ. V was pared by 3 bases and J by 3 bases, with 12 bases between. This CDR3 spans 14 amino acids. In DNA, the CDR3 is TGCGCCAGCAGCTCAATACTACCGGACACTGAAGCTTTCTTT. It specifies CASSSILPDTEAFF. Using reference TRBV5-1 and TRBJ1-1 for the parts outside the CDR3, the full variable domain is KAGVTQTPRYLIKTRGQQVTLSCSPISGHRSVSWYQQTPGQGLQFLFEYFSETQRNKGNFPGRFSGRQFSNSRSEMNVSTLELGDSALYLCASSSILPDTEAFFGQGTRLTVV.

V usage is TRBV9 and J usage is TRBJ1-2; D not resolved. Trimming removed 1 base from V and 4 bases from J, with 11 bases in between. Germline CDR1 SGDLS, CDR2 YYNGEE. This CDR3 has 14 residues. Here the CDR3 reads CASSVSREGYGYTF. CDR3 nucleotides: TGTGCCAGCAGCGTATCTAGGGAAGGCTATGGCTACACCTTC. Using reference TRBV9 and TRBJ1-2 for the parts outside the CDR3, the full variable domain is DSGVTQTPKHLITATGQRVTLRCSPRSGDLSVYWYQQSLDQGLQFLIQYYNGEERAKGNILERFSAQQFPDLHSELNLSSLELGDSALYFCASSVSREGYGYTFGSGTRLTVV.

A remark on this clone: The same CDR3 also results from other DNA sequences found in this sample. The chain is built from TRBV7-9 and TRBJ2-5; no clear D gene. V was trimmed by 1 base and J by 5 bases, leaving 5 bases between them. This CDR3 has 12 amino acids. Per germline, CDR1 SEHNR and CDR2 FQNEAQ (reference sequence). DNA of the CDR3: TGTGCCAGCAGCTTAGAATCGGAGACCCAGTACTTC. It specifies CASSLESETQYF.

V usage is TRBV5-4 and J usage is TRBJ1-2; D gene unclear. V lost 4 bases and J 4 bases, leaving 20 bases between the germline ends. CDR1 is SGHNT and CDR2 is YYREEE in the germline V gene (reference sequence). The CDR3 extends over 16 amino acids. The CDR3 DNA reads TGTGCCAGCAGCGCCGACATGGGTCCCTGGGGCTATGGCTACACCTTC. Its translation: CASSADMGPWGYGYTF.

This chain connects TRBV19 to TRBJ2-4; 7 bases match TRBD1. V lost 2 bases, J lost 6 bases, and 1 base stayed unmatched. This CDR3 is 13 amino acids long. CDR1 is LNHDA and CDR2 is SQIVND in the germline V gene (reference sequence). CDR3 nucleotide sequence: TGTGCCAGTAGTATATGGGACAGAAACATTCAGTACTTC. This sequence encodes CASSIWDRNIQYF.

This sequence joins TRBV7-9 and TRBJ2-1; D possibly corresponds to TRBD2 (5 bases). V was trimmed by 6 bases and J by 6 bases, leaving 18 bases between them. Germline V gene sequence: CDR1 SEHNR, CDR2 FQNEAQ (reference sequence). The CDR3 loop spans 15 amino acids. The CDR3: CASSQILDSTNEQFF. The CDR3 bases are TGTGCCAGCAGTCAGATCTTGGACTCCACCAATGAGCAGTTCTTC.

The rearrangement uses TRBV14 and TRBJ1-5, with D perhaps matching TRBD1 (5 bases). This CDR3 is 13 amino acids long. Germline CDR1 SGHDN, CDR2 FVKESK. The V end lost 5 bases, the J end lost 4 bases, and 9 bases lay between the germline ends. CDR3 nucleotide sequence: TGTGCCAGCAGCAGACAGCCTAATCAGCCCCAGCATTTT. It specifies CASSRQPNQPQHF.

The chain has TRBV20-1 and TRBJ1-1, with D perhaps TRBD1 (5 bases). CDR3 length: 11 residues. CDR1 is DFQATT, CDR2 SNEGSKA, per germline (reference sequence). Trimming took off 5 bases at V and 2 bases at J, with 6 bases between the two ends. The DNA for the CDR3 is TGCAGTGCTGGGGACAACACTGAAGCTTTCTTT. This codes for CSAGDNTEAFF.

This chain joins TRBV15 and TRBJ2-7, with 7 bases that match TRBD1. The germline gives CDR1 LNHNV, CDR2 YYDKDF (reference sequence). CDR3 size: 15 residues. The V and J ends lost 3 bases and 2 bases, in that order; junction bases with no gene match: 7. The DNA for the CDR3 is TGTGCCACCAGCAGGGCAGGGGGTCTTACCTACGAGCAGTACTTC. As protein: CATSRAGGLTYEQYF.

This chain links TRBV5-1 with TRBJ1-3; tentatively, D is TRBD1 (5 bases). Per germline, CDR1 SGHRS and CDR2 YFSETQ. CDR3 size: 14 residues. V shed 3 bases and J shed 4 bases, with 11 bases lying between them. In DNA form, the CDR3 reads TGCGCCAGCAGCTCCGGAGGGGTGGGAAACACCATATATTTT. The encoded protein is CASSSGGVGNTIYF.

This clone was observed a handful of times. The junction departs from germline at one end; a sequencing error may be responsible. The V call is TRBV6-1, the J call TRBJ1-6; unclear D gene. This CDR3 region has 13 residues. CDR1 is MNHNS and CDR2 is SASEGT in the germline V gene. The CDR3 sequence is CASREGRHSPLHF. Here the CDR3 DNA reads TGTGCCAGCAGGGAAGGAAGGCATTCACCCCTCCACTTT.

This clone was detected a few times. The rearrangement joins TRBV6-1 to TRBJ1-5; D gene unclear. Trimming pared 8 bases from V and 4 bases from J, leaving 18 bases between. Germline loops: CDR1 MNHNS, CDR2 SASEGT. The CDR3 sequence is 15 residues long. CDR3 protein: CASGATAGVNQPQHF. CDR3 sequence (DNA): TGTGCCAGCGGTGCCACGGCAGGTGTTAATCAGCCCCAGCATTTT.

The chain joins TRBV30 to TRBJ1-2; no definite D call. The CDR3 has 13 amino acids. Trimming removed 2 bases from V and 8 bases from J, with 15 bases in between. CDR1 and CDR2 from the germline V gene are GTSNPN and SVGIG (reference sequence). The CDR3 spells CAWSYPLAGGYTF. For the CDR3, the DNA is TGTGCCTGGAGTTACCCCCTTGCTGGGGGCTACACCTTC.

The gene calls are TRBV9 and TRBJ2-7, with 7 nucleotides matching TRBD2. J gave up 5 bases and V 0 bases, and 8 bases lay outside the gene matches. Per the germline V gene, CDR1 is SGDLS and CDR2 is YYNGEE. The CDR3 covers 15 residues. The CDR3 DNA sequence: TGTGCCAGCAGCGTAGGCGGGAGTAACGTGGACGAGCAGTACTTC. It codes for CASSVGGSNVDEQYF.

The chain has TRBV7-9 and TRBJ2-7; 7 bases agree with TRBD1. The CDR3 is made up of 12 amino acids. CDR1 SEHNR and CDR2 FQNEAQ come from the germline V gene (reference sequence). V gave up 6 bases and J gave up 3 bases; unmatched junction bases: 2. The CDR3 here is CASRSGGYEQYF. CDR3 bases: TGTGCCAGCAGATCAGGGGGCTACGAGCAGTACTTC.

The chain links TRBV2 to TRBJ2-6, with a weak D call TRBD2 (5 bases). Germline CDR1 reads SNHLY; CDR2 reads FYNNEI. Trimming pared 7 bases from V and 4 bases from J, leaving 8 bases between. This CDR3 spans 13 amino acids. CDR3 protein: CASMGAGANVLTF. CDR3 bases: TGTGCCAGCATGGGAGCCGGGGCCAACGTCCTGACTTTC.

The chain links TRBV9 to TRBJ1-5, with D possibly being TRBD1 (5 bases). Trimming removed 0 bases at V and 4 bases at J, with 11 bases between. The germline CDR1 and CDR2 sequences are SGDLS and YYNGEE. The length of the CDR3 is 15 residues. As DNA, the CDR3 is TGTGCCAGCAGCGTAGAGGGGAAGGGTAATCAGCCCCAGCATTTT. It codes for CASSVEGKGNQPQHF.

The chain carries TRBV27 and TRBJ1-3; D remains unclear. The CDR3 has 15 amino acids. From germline, CDR1 is MNHEY and CDR2 SMNVEV (reference sequence). V lost 6 bases and J 0 bases, leaving 12 bases between the germline ends. The CDR3 DNA reads as TGTGCCAGCAGGGAATCATGGGTCTCTGGAAACACCATATATTTT. Translated, it gives CASRESWVSGNTIYF.

The chain uses TRBV6-5 and TRBJ1-6; weak D call: TRBD1 (6 bases). CDR3 size: 16 residues. The V gene lost 2 bases and the J gene lost 9 bases, with 17 bases spanning the gap. Germline CDR1 is MNHEY and CDR2 is SVGAGI. Here the CDR3 reads CASSYAPQGTSSPLHF. The CDR3 nucleotides are TGTGCCAGCAGTTACGCTCCACAGGGTACGAGTTCACCCCTCCACTTT.

The CDR3 nucleotides read TGTGCCAGCAGCCCTGGGGGGGGTTGGGAGACCCAGTACTTC. It codes for CASSPGGGWETQYF. This chain joins TRBV7-9 and TRBJ2-5; 7 positions match TRBD2. The CDR3 consists of 14 residues. Germline CDR1 and CDR2: SEHNR and FQNEAQ (reference sequence). Trimming removed 5 bases from V and 5 bases from J; junction bases left unmatched: 8.

The V and J genes are TRBV7-8 and TRBJ2-5, with 16 bases matching TRBD2. The ends lost 5 bases at V and 9 bases at J; junction bases unmatched: 9. Germline assignment: CDR1 SGHVS and CDR2 FQNEAQ. The CDR3 sequence is 16 residues long. This CDR3 is CASSLRGLAGGPAQYF. CDR3 DNA sequence: TGTGCCAGCAGCCTCCGGGGACTAGCGGGAGGGCCAGCCCAGTACTTC.

On this clone itself: In the same sample, other DNA sequences code for this CDR3. This rearrangement joins TRBV7-8 to TRBJ1-5; D gene ambiguous. The V gene's germline CDR1 is SGHVS and CDR2 FQNEAQ. V was shortened by 0 bases and J by 0 bases, with 6 bases between the two germline ends. The CDR3 sequence is 15 residues long. The CDR3 bases are TGTGCCAGCAGCTTAGCAGTGAATAGCAATCAGCCCCAGCATTTT. Protein sequence: CASSLAVNSNQPQHF.

This chain joins TRBV30 and TRBJ2-1; 9 positions match TRBD2. CDR3 length: 14 amino acids. Germline V gene data show CDR1 as GTSNPN and CDR2 as SVGIG (reference sequence). V lost 5 bases and J lost 7; bases outside the gene matches: 9. As DNA, the CDR3 is TGTGCCTGGGGGGATAGCGGGAGATGGAATGAGCAGTTCTTC. Translated, it gives CAWGDSGRWNEQFF.